The rows below give T cell receptor beta chains drawn from one sample of a study of blood T cells in healthy people across ages. TCRdb analysed the 5' RACE reads with MiXCR anew, one entry per CDR3 protein. The sample gives hundreds of thousands of distinct CDR3 sequences, 55% to 70% of which show up once; roughly 22% is in the top ten. Material: blood. All receptors derive from a young man in good health. CDR3s include the opening cysteine and the closing phenylalanine or tryptophan. D genes are given only for firm matches. Clone sizes are given selectively: once, few, many, or a class where the clone is expanded.

>.|TRBV16|.|TRBJ1-2
TGTGCCAGCAGCCAAGTCCTCCAGGATTATGGCTACACCTTC
CASSQVLQDYGYTF
>.|TRBV25-1|.|TRBJ1-3
TGTGCCAGCCGGCTAACGGGTTCCGGAGGAAACACCATATATTTT
CASRLTGSGGNTIYF
>TRBD2|TRBV25-1|.|TRBJ2-1
TGTGCCAGCAGTGAATATCTGGGATTAGCGGGAGAGTCCAATGAGCAGTTCTTC
CASSEYLGLAGESNEQFF
>.|TRBV4-2|.|TRBJ2-3
TGTGCCAGCAGCCAGGAGACCCAGACTAGTGCGCAGTATTTT
CASSQETQTSAQYF
>TRBD1|TRBV20-1|.|TRBJ2-2
TGCAGTGCTAGAGATACAGGGGGCTTAACCGGGGAGCTGTTTTTT
CSARDTGGLTGELFF
>TRBD1|TRBV2|few|TRBJ1-2
TGTGCCAGCAGTGACAGGGGGCTACTTTATGGCTACACCTTC
CASSDRGLLYGYTF
>TRBD1|TRBV20-1|.|TRBJ2-7
TGCAGTGCTCCTCTCCGACTCGGGACAGGCGGCTACGAGCAGTACTTC
CSAPLRLGTGGYEQYF
>.|TRBV20-1|.|TRBJ1-6
TGCAGTGCTACGGGTTCCGACTCACCCCTCCACTTT
CSATGSDSPLHF
>TRBD1|TRBV29-1|few|TRBJ2-1
TGCAGCGATAGACAGGGATCCTACAATGAGCAGTTCTTC
CSDRQGSYNEQFF
>TRBD2|TRBV29-1|.|TRBJ2-1
TGCAGCGTTGGAAGACGAACCGGGACTAGCTTCTACAATGAGCAGTTCTTC
CSVGRRTGTSFYNEQFF
>.|TRBV20-1|once|TRBJ1-2
TGCAGTGCTCGTGGTGCGGGTGTCTACACCTTC
CSARGAGVYTF
>.|TRBV12-3/TRBV12-4|.|TRBJ1-2
TGTGCCAGCAGTCCCCCGCGGACAGACATCTACACCTTC
CASSPPRTDIYTF
>.|TRBV5-1|few|TRBJ2-3
TGCGCCAGCAGCGAAGCATACACAGATACGCAGTATTTT
CASSEAYTDTQYF
>.|TRBV2|.|TRBJ2-1
TGTGCCAGCAGTAGAAAGTCTTTCTACATTTACAATGAGCAGTTCTTC
CASSRKSFYIYNEQFF
>TRBD1|TRBV12-3/TRBV12-4|once|TRBJ2-5
TGTGCCAGCACATTAAGGACAGGGGGTATGGACAATGAGCAGTACTTC
CASTLRTGGMDNEQYF
>.|TRBV29-1|few|TRBJ2-3
TGCAGCGTTGAAGTCGACGGGTCCACAGATACGCAGTATTTT
CSVEVDGSTDTQYF
>.|TRBV29-1|few|TRBJ2-4
TGCAGCGTTGGGAGGGACTCGAGGAACATTCAGTACTTC
CSVGRDSRNIQYF
>.|TRBV28|.|TRBJ1-4
TGTGCCAGCAGTTTCCAAAGCGGAGAAGATAATGAAAAACTGTTTTTT
CASSFQSGEDNEKLFF
>.|TRBV28|.|TRBJ2-5
TGTGCCAGCGTTGGGGAAGACTACCAAGAGACCCAGTACTTC
CASVGEDYQETQYF
>.|TRBV27|.|TRBJ2-1
TGTGCCAGCAGTTTATCGCTCACCGGAGAGCAGTTCTTC
CASSLSLTGEQFF
>.|TRBV6-1|once|TRBJ2-7
TGTGCCAGCAGAAAGACAGCTACTACTATGGACGAGCAGTACTTC
CASRKTATTMDEQYF
>TRBD1|TRBV30|.|TRBJ2-7
TGTGCCTGGAAGGGAACAGGGGACTACGAGCAGTACTTC
CAWKGTGDYEQYF
>.|TRBV4-1|.|TRBJ2-3
TGCGCCAGCAGCCTTATCGAATCCACAGATACGCAGTATTTT
CASSLIESTDTQYF